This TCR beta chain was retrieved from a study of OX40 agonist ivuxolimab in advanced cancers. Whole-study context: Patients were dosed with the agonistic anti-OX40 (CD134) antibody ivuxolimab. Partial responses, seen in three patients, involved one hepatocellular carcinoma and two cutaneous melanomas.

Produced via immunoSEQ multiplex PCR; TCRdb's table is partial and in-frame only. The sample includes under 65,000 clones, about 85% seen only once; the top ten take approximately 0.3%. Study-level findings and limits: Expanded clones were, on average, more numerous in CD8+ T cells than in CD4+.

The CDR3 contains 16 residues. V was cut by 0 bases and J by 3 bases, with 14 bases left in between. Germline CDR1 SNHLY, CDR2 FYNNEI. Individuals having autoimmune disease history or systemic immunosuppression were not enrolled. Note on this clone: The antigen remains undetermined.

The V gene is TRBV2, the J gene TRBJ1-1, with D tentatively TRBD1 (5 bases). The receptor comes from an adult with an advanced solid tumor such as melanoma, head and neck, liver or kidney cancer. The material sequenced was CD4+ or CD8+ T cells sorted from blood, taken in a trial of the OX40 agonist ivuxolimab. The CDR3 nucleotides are TGTGCCAGCAGTGAAGCGCTTTACAGAGGGGACACTGAAGCTTTCTTT. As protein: CASSEALYRGDTEAFF.